Described below is a single TCR beta chain sequence and its context. The antigen this receptor binds is unknown. No base quality information exists; no much larger clone differs at one position. These data belong to a study of T cell clones after liver transplantation (dated by TCRdb to between 2017 and 2020). The study in broad terms: Samples were obtained from ITN030ST, a randomized trial in which withdrawal of immunosuppression was attempted within 2 years of liver transplantation. Of the eight recipients, a few were HCV-positive, while the remaining recipients had been transplanted for non-autoimmune, non-viral indications. Donor-reactive T cell clones were identified by TCRbeta sequencing after a pre-transplant mixed lymphocyte reaction and then tracked in post-transplant blood. Blood samples were collected pre-transplant, then pre-randomization ahead of withdrawal, and finally post-randomization once withdrawal had either been completed or failed. As an antigen-independent comparator for donor-reactive sequences, third party-reactive TCRbeta sequences were also identified from pre-transplant MLRs. The subjects received no induction therapy and were kept on standard immunosuppression until randomization at 12-24 months post-transplant. A cohort of 8 liver transplant recipients was studied, of whom 3 were classified as tolerant and 5 as non-tolerant. Tolerance was defined as complete immunosuppression withdrawal for at least one year with no rise in liver enzymes beyond twice the upper limit of normal.

Thawed unstimulated PBMCs were stained for CD3, CD4 and CD8 and FACS-sorted into CD3+CD4+ and CD3+CD8+ populations. All 8 studied subjects were randomized to withdrawal of immunosuppression. The Qiagen DNeasy Blood and Tissue Kit was used to isolate genomic DNA. The full study reports these points: Conclusions were preliminary, limited by small, heterogeneous patient numbers and non-standardized post-transplant time points. A greater decline was seen for donor-reactive sequences than for third party-reactive sequences, suggesting partial antigen-specific deletion unrelated to withdrawal success. Once repertoire turnover was taken into account, donor-reactive detection showed a significant reduction for CD4 in 7 of 8 subjects and for CD8 in 8 of 8. In a couple of subjects, low numbers of available donor cells limited the measurable donor-reactive repertoire. In 5 of 8 subjects, circulating donor-reactive CD4 TCRbeta sequences decreased significantly after transplant, regardless of tolerance or HCV status. Because no allograft tissue specimens were available, donor-reactive T cells may have migrated into the graft instead of being deleted.

Using immunoSEQ, frozen genomic DNA was subjected to high-throughput TCRbeta CDR3 sequencing, a process that included PCR amplification, mapping, bias correction and internal controls. As for the original processing: Only productive rearrangements were retained, and each unique TCRbeta sequence was defined by its CDR3 nucleotide sequence together with its V and J gene. For a sequence to be called donor-reactive, it needed a frequency of at least 0.01% and at least 5-fold expansion in CFSE-low cells compared with unstimulated pre-transplant cells. Per-subject minimum frequency thresholds, based on the lowest-template unstimulated sample, ensured at least 90% detection power. Jensen-Shannon divergence between the top 1000 TCRbeta sequences post-transplant and pre-transplant was used to measure repertoire turnover. Changes in detection of donor-reactive sequences were tested with two-sided Fisher's exact tests. TCRdb retrieved this table from immuneACCESS and kept in-frame rearrangements only. Not all clones are present; in checked studies, unresolved V genes account for under half, and no reason is known for the remainder. V and J calls plus clone size are reproduced from that table; the DNA served to infer D and trimming. The sample table holds about 80,000 clones, of which about 82% were seen once. 0.45% to 0.55% of the sample comes from the top ten.

Per the germline V gene, LGHNA is the CDR1 and YSLEER is the CDR2. V lost 6 bases and J lost 7 bases; the stretch between them is 3 bases long. The CDR3 covers 9 residues, taking in both the cysteine and the phenylalanine. The only DNA kept is the CDR3, 27 bases in frame from the first base. This sequence was found in a human patient who received a liver transplant. After a transplant, not all T cells may be the patient's own; some may come from the graft donor. Recombination connected TRBV4-3 to TRBJ1-2; there is no confident call for the D gene. The material was CD4+ T cells from blood, obtained 45 to 47 months after liver transplant. The CDR3 is CASSRGYTF. In nucleotide form, the sequence is TGCGCCAGCAGTCGTGGCTACACCTTC.